Included here is one T cell receptor (beta chain) sequence, with context. The sample originates from a study of blood T cell repertoires in COVID-19. Study-level background: Italy, Spain and the United States were the sources of the convalescent and acute COVID-19 samples. In each case, the material was cDNA or gDNA derived from T cells, B-cell-depleted T cells, or PBMCs.

The cohort comprised adults aged 18 to 89 years residing in 20 to 30 US areas. The V end was cut by 3 bases, the J end by 5 bases, with 14 bases between. Per germline, CDR1 DFQATT and CDR2 SNEGSKA (reference sequence). This CDR3 region has 14 residues. Clones were sequenced by immunoSEQ multiplex PCR, and TCRdb holds only the in-frame ones, with some missing. This table holds 150,000 to 200,000 clones, roughly 80% found once. This chain uses TRBV20-1 with TRBJ2-1; D is perhaps TRBD2 (6 bases). Sequencing was performed on PBMCs or T cells enriched from blood (not recorded which). The receptor was derived from a woman between 45 and 65 years old who had recovered from COVID-19. The chain's CDR3 is CSASMAGPNNEQFF. The CDR3 region has the DNA TGCAGTGCTAGTATGGCGGGGCCCAACAATGAGCAGTTCTTC.